Listed below are T cell receptor beta chains from one sample, sequenced in a study of cytomegalovirus exposure and HLA in healthy donors. Here immunoSEQ multiplex PCR was the method, and the copy in TCRdb shows in-frame clones only, minus some. Here the sample spans 130,000 or so clones, 60% to 80% being singletons. Source material: PBMCs. The origin of the receptors is a male donor in good health and CMV-seronegative. Each CDR3 is given with its conserved first and last residue. The order of the fields is J gene, V gene, clone size, D gene, CDR3 DNA, CDR3 protein. A D gene is named only where the DNA matches it firmly. The size of a clone is reported for some rows only, either as once, few or many, or as a class for expanded clones.

j_gene: TRBJ1-3
v_gene: TRBV7-6
abundance: .
d_gene: .
CDR3nt: TGTGCCAGCAGCGCCAGGGGTGCCGCTGGAAACACCATATATTTT
CDR3aa: CASSARGAAGNTIYF

j_gene: TRBJ2-3
v_gene: TRBV11-2
abundance: .
d_gene: TRBD2
CDR3nt: TGTGCCAGCAGCCCGGGACTAGCGATAGATACGCAGTATTTT
CDR3aa: CASSPGLAIDTQYF

j_gene: TRBJ2-7
v_gene: TRBV7-9
abundance: .
d_gene: .
CDR3nt: TGTGCCAGCAGCAGCGCCCAGCGAGATACCTACGAGCAGTACTTC
CDR3aa: CASSSAQRDTYEQYF

j_gene: TRBJ2-2
v_gene: TRBV7-9
abundance: .
d_gene: .
CDR3nt: TGTGCCAGCAGCTCCCCTTTGACAGGAGCCGGGGAGCTGTTTTTT
CDR3aa: CASSSPLTGAGELFF

j_gene: TRBJ2-2
v_gene: TRBV7-9
abundance: .
d_gene: TRBD2
CDR3nt: TGTGCCATCCAGGTAGCGGGGGCGAACACCGGGGAGCTGTTTTTT
CDR3aa: CAIQVAGANTGELFF

j_gene: TRBJ1-1
v_gene: TRBV6-6
abundance: .
d_gene: .
CDR3nt: TGTGCCAGCAGTTCTGCGACTGAAGCTTTCTTT
CDR3aa: CASSSATEAFF

j_gene: TRBJ2-6
v_gene: TRBV4-3
abundance: many
d_gene: .
CDR3nt: TGCGCCAGCAGCCAAGATGGGGGCACAGGGGCCAACGTCCTGACTTTC
CDR3aa: CASSQDGGTGANVLTF

j_gene: TRBJ2-1
v_gene: TRBV7-2
abundance: .
d_gene: .
CDR3nt: TGTGCCAGCAGCCACCCACAGGGTTCCAATGAGCAGTTCTTC
CDR3aa: CASSHPQGSNEQFF

j_gene: TRBJ1-6
v_gene: TRBV30
abundance: .
d_gene: .
CDR3nt: TGTGCCTGGAGTTTAGAATCACCCCTCCACTTT
CDR3aa: CAWSLESPLHF

j_gene: TRBJ2-7
v_gene: TRBV6-1
abundance: .
d_gene: .
CDR3nt: TGTGCCAGCTCCCCCGGAGGGGACTACGAGCAGTACTTC
CDR3aa: CASSPGGDYEQYF

j_gene: TRBJ2-2
v_gene: TRBV2
abundance: .
d_gene: .
CDR3nt: TGTGCCAGCAGTGAATACGGTCCAAGAGCGAACACCGGGGAGCTGTTTTTT
CDR3aa: CASSEYGPRANTGELFF

j_gene: TRBJ2-3
v_gene: TRBV9
abundance: once
d_gene: TRBD2
CDR3nt: TGTGCCAGCAGCGCTCCTCGAGCGGGAGCTCGAGATACGCAGTATTTT
CDR3aa: CASSAPRAGARDTQYF